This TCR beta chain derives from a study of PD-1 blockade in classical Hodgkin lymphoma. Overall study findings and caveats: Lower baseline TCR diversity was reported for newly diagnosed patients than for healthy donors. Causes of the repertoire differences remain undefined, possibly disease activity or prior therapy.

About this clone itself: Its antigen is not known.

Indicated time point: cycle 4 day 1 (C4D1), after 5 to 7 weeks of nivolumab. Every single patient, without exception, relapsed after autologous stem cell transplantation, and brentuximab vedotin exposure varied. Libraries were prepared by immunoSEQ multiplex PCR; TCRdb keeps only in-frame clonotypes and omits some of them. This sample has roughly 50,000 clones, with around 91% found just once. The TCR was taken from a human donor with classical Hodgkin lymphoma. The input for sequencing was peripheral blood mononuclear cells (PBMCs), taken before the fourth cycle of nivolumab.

DNA of the CDR3: TGTGCCAGCAGTTACTCCCCAGGCTTGAACACTGAAGCTTTCTTT. Translation gives CASSYSPGLNTEAFF. The chain links TRBV6-6 to TRBJ1-1, with D hard to call. Trimming left V 0 bases short and J 0 bases short, with 8 bases between. Germline loops: CDR1 MNHNY, CDR2 SVGAGI (reference sequence). CDR3 size: 15 residues.